This T cell receptor beta chain originates from a study of T cell repertoires in cytomegalovirus infection. As for the study in general: It was the public TCR beta signatures that indicated both CMV infection and matching HLA type.

This clonotype was found many times. V was trimmed by 2 bases and J by 6 bases, leaving 14 bases between them. The germline gives CDR1 SGHTA, CDR2 FQGNSA. CDR3 length: 15 amino acids. MiXCR was run by TCRdb on the reads, yielding one entry per CDR3 protein. The sample contains around 630,000 distinct CDR3 sequences, 20% to 25% of which appear only once. The clonotype comes from a human donor in good health (CMV status not recorded). Some clones in this sample may be carry-over from other donors' samples. The source material was CD8+ T cells from PBMCs. The chain carries TRBV7-2 and TRBJ2-1; tentatively, D is TRBD1 or TRBD2 (6 bases each). CDR3 sequence (DNA): TGTGCCAGCAGCTTAATAGGGGGGTTCGGCAATGAGCAGTTCTTC. It yields the protein CASSLIGGFGNEQFF.